Each of the 30 T cell receptor beta chains below was sequenced from the same sample in a study of T cell responses to AZD1222 COVID-19 vaccine (dated by TCRdb to 2020 to 2022). The sample's time point label, in plain terms: about 28 days (+/-7) after the second vaccine dose. Library construction relied on the immunoSEQ multiplex PCR assay. In TCRdb, the immuneACCESS table is reduced to in-frame sequences with V and J assigned. These tables do not hold every clone; where another copy was compared, an unresolved V gene accounts for under half, and the others remain unexplained. In this sample the table shows around 70,000 clones, nearly 90% of which occur a single time. 1% to 1.5% of the sample is taken by the ten largest. The source material was peripheral blood, sampled 28 days after the second AZD1222 dose. These receptors all stem from an adult who received the AZD1222 COVID-19 vaccine.

The chain uses TRBV12-3 or TRBV12-4 and TRBJ2-7; perhaps TRBD1 as D (5 bases). V was cut by 8 bases and J by 6 bases, with 11 bases left in between. The CDR3 spans 11 residues. DNA for the CDR3: TGTGCCAGCGCAGGGAACCGCGAGCAGTACTTC. Amino acid sequence: CASAGNREQYF.

This chain joins TRBV18 and TRBJ2-1, with 10 bases aligning to TRBD2. The CDR3 totals 18 residues. CDR1 is KGHSH, CDR2 LQKENI, per germline. The J segment lost 1 base and the V segment lost 3 bases, leaving 9 bases of the junction unmatched. CDR3 amino acids: CASSPPDGAGGSYNEQFF. The CDR3 nucleotides are TGTGCCAGCTCACCCCCTGACGGAGCGGGAGGGTCCTACAATGAGCAGTTCTTC.

The chain has TRBV11-1 and TRBJ2-1; unclear D gene. Between the trimmed V and J ends, which lost 1 base and 6 bases, there was a span of 10 bases. Germline CDR1 and CDR2: SGHAT and FQDESV (reference sequence). This CDR3 spans 14 amino acids. The CDR3 nucleotides read TGTGCCAGCAGCTTAGGAGGTCAGGTCAATGAGCAGTTCTTC. Its translation: CASSLGGQVNEQFF.

The chain employs TRBV6-2 or TRBV6-3 and TRBJ1-2; D remains ambiguous. The V and J ends lost 0 bases and 6 bases respectively, with 17 bases between them. The CDR3 is made up of 16 amino acids. Per the germline V gene, CDR1 is MNHEY and CDR2 is SVGEGT. This CDR3 reads CASSYSRIAAANGYTF. The CDR3, as DNA: TGTGCCAGCAGTTACTCGAGAATCGCCGCAGCCAATGGCTACACCTTC.

The chain employs TRBV19 and TRBJ1-3; 10 bases are a match to TRBD1. V was clipped by 6 bases and J by 3 bases; unmatched bases: 8. CDR1 is LNHDA and CDR2 is SQIVND in the germline V gene (reference sequence). The CDR3 covers 16 residues. The CDR3: CASSTLTGGFGNTIYF. The CDR3 DNA is TGTGCCAGTAGCACCTTGACAGGGGGCTTTGGAAACACCATATATTTT.

The chain employs TRBV12-2 and TRBJ2-7; TRBD1 is the table's D call and was not checked against the DNA. TRBV12-2 is noted as a pseudogene. The CDR3 spans 15 residues. The chain's CDR3 is CASRPRRTGVYEQYF. In DNA form, the CDR3 reads TGTGCAAGTCGCCCACGTAGGACAGGGGTCTACGAGCAGTACTTC.

The CDR3 reads CSASGRAADSSSYEQYF. As DNA, the CDR3 is TGCAGTGCAAGTGGGAGGGCCGCCGACTCGTCCTCCTACGAGCAGTACTTC. The chain couples TRBV20-1 to TRBJ2-7, with TRBD2 identical over 7 bases. Germline values: CDR1 DFQATT, CDR2 SNEGSKA (reference sequence). This CDR3 contains 17 residues. With V trimmed by 6 bases and J by 0 bases, 17 bases remained unmatched.

The CDR3 DNA sequence: TGTGCCAGCAGCGTAGGCGAGGGTAGGAACACTGAAGCTTTCTTT. This codes for CASSVGEGRNTEAFF. The J gene is TRBJ1-1, the V gene TRBV9; no clear D. CDR1 and CDR2 (germline): SGDLS, YYNGEE. Trimming shortened V by 0 bases and J by 1 base, and 10 bases separated the two germline ends. The CDR3 sequence is 15 residues long. Complete variable domain (other parts from reference TRBV9 and TRBJ1-1): DSGVTQTPKHLITATGQRVTLRCSPRSGDLSVYWYQQSLDQGLQFLIQYYNGEERAKGNILERFSAQQFPDLHSELNLSSLELGDSALYFCASSVGEGRNTEAFFGQGTRLTVV.

The gene calls are TRBV27 and TRBJ2-5; 10 positions match TRBD1. With V trimmed by 4 bases and J by 3 bases, 8 bases remained unmatched. CDR3 length: 16 residues. Germline CDR1 is MNHEY and CDR2 is SMNVEV (reference sequence). The CDR3 region is CASSSHPGQGKETQYF. For the CDR3, the DNA is TGTGCCAGCAGTTCCCACCCGGGACAGGGGAAAGAGACCCAGTACTTC.

This clone has only one observation. The chain carries TRBV18 and TRBJ1-1, with D hard to call. The CDR3 totals 12 residues. Looked up from germline, CDR1 is KGHSH and CDR2 is LQKENI. Trimming shortened V by 3 bases and J by 6 bases, and 8 bases separated the two germline ends. As DNA, the CDR3 is TGTGCCAGCTCACCCCGTGACTCTGAAGCTTTCTTT. Translation: CASSPRDSEAFF.

This clone occurred once. The rearrangement uses TRBV4-1 and TRBJ1-3; the D gene is possibly TRBD1 (5 bases). Deletions cut 1 base from V and 3 bases from J, with 16 bases between. CDR1 and CDR2 from the germline V gene are MGHRA and YSYEKL. The CDR3 length is 17 residues. This chain's CDR3 is CASSQGGKFHHGNTIYF. Written as DNA, the CDR3 is TGCGCCAGCAGCCAAGGGGGGAAATTTCACCATGGAAACACCATATATTTT.

Here the CDR3 DNA reads TGTGCCAGCAGTACGACAGGGGAATTCACTGAAGCTTTCTTT. The encoded protein is CASSTTGEFTEAFF. The gene calls are TRBV28 and TRBJ1-1, with 8 bases lining up with TRBD1. Germline CDR1 MDHEN, CDR2 SYDVKM. The trim removed 5 bases at V and 4 bases at J, leaving 6 bases unmatched. This CDR3 contains 14 residues.

The CDR3 loop is CASRTSVETQYF. In DNA form, the CDR3 reads TGTGCCAGCAGGACTAGCGTGGAGACCCAGTACTTC. V and J are TRBV12-3 or TRBV12-4 and TRBJ2-5; 8 nucleotides align to TRBD2. V shed 6 bases, J shed 5 bases, and the junction held 2 bases outside the gene matches. This CDR3 has 12 residues.

This chain joins TRBV9 and TRBJ2-5; D is tentatively TRBD1 or TRBD2 (6 bases each). The CDR3 extends over 14 amino acids. Germline CDR1 reads SGDLS; CDR2 reads YYNGEE. V was clipped by 3 bases and J by 4 bases, with 13 bases between them. CDR3 sequence (DNA): TGTGCCAGCAGCGAGATGGGGGGCCGAGAGACCCAGTACTTC. As protein: CASSEMGGRETQYF.

This chain joins TRBV5-4 and TRBJ1-2; the D gene is possibly TRBD1 (6 bases). In germline, CDR1 is SGHNT, CDR2 YYREEE (reference sequence). The CDR3 has 14 residues. Trimming removed 4 bases at V and 6 bases at J, with 16 bases between. The CDR3 DNA sequence: TGTGCCAGCAGCCTTCAGGGGCCGCAAGATGGCTACACCTTC. It specifies CASSLQGPQDGYTF. Together with reference TRBV5-4 and TRBJ1-2, the CDR3 gives the full variable domain: ETGVTQSPTHLIKTRGQQVTLRCSSQSGHNTVSWYQQALGQGPQFIFQYYREEENGRGNFPPRFSGLQFPNYSSELNVNALELDDSALYLCASSLQGPQDGYTFGSGTRLTVV.

The chain combines TRBV10-3 with TRBJ1-1, with 8 positions matching TRBD1. The CDR3 has 15 amino acids. Trimming at V came to 3 bases and at J to 0 bases, leaving 3 bases not matched to a gene. The germline gives CDR1 ENHRY, CDR2 SYGVKD. CDR3 sequence: CAISEGDRMNTEAFF. CDR3 DNA sequence: TGTGCCATCAGTGAAGGGGACAGGATGAACACTGAAGCTTTCTTT.

The chain carries TRBV7-9 and TRBJ2-3; 14 nucleotides agree with TRBD2. The CDR3 totals 17 residues. Germline CDR1 reads SEHNR; CDR2 reads FQNEAQ (reference sequence). V shed 1 base and J 7 bases; nucleotides not matched to a gene: 7. The chain's CDR3 is CASSLGGLAGAVYTQYF. CDR3 nucleotides: TGTGCCAGCAGCTTAGGGGGACTAGCGGGAGCAGTATATACGCAGTATTTT.

The J gene is TRBJ1-5, the V gene TRBV11-2; 7 bases match TRBD1. The CDR3 totals 14 residues. Germline CDR1 SGHAT, CDR2 FQNNGV. The V segment lost 3 bases and the J segment 6 bases; nucleotides outside the gene matches: 5. The CDR3 region is CASSLGTVGQPQHF. In DNA, the CDR3 is TGTGCCAGCAGCTTGGGGACAGTGGGTCAGCCCCAGCATTTT.

The chain uses TRBV5-6 and TRBJ2-2; 10 bases agree with TRBD2. The germline V gene encodes CDR1 SGHDT and CDR2 YYEEEE. This CDR3 spans 18 amino acids. V gave up 2 bases and J gave up 0 bases; unmatched junction bases: 7. CDR3 region: CASSLSSSGRANTGELFF. The CDR3 bases are TGTGCCAGCAGCTTAAGCTCCAGCGGGAGGGCGAACACCGGGGAGCTGTTTTTT.

This rearrangement joins TRBV18 to TRBJ2-7; 7 bases map to TRBD2. This CDR3 has 17 amino acids. V gave up 0 bases and J gave up 4 bases; unmatched junction bases: 12. CDR1 and CDR2 from the germline V gene are KGHSH and LQKENI. The CDR3 DNA is TGTGCCAGCTCACCACCCTCCGGGGGGACGAGCGCGTACGAGCAGTACTTC. Translation gives CASSPPSGGTSAYEQYF.

V and J are TRBV19 and TRBJ2-7; D assignment may be TRBD1 or TRBD2 (7 bases each). Germline V CDR1 and CDR2: LNHDA, SQIVND (reference sequence). V was trimmed by 3 bases and J by 2 bases, leaving 17 bases between them. This CDR3 contains 16 residues. The DNA of the CDR3 is TGTGCCAGTAGTATCGCTGTTTCAGGGGGGGCCTACGAGCAGTACTTC. This sequence encodes CASSIAVSGGAYEQYF.

The chain has TRBV25-1 and TRBJ1-2, with D possibly being TRBD1 (5 bases). Germline V gives CDR1 MGHDK, CDR2 SYGVNS. The ends were cut back, 4 bases at V and 3 bases at J, with 18 bases in the middle. There are 16 residues in the CDR3. The CDR3 spells CASSGPFGGRYYGYTF. In nucleotides, the CDR3 is TGTGCCAGCAGTGGGCCGTTTGGGGGGAGGTACTATGGCTACACCTTC.

This chain connects TRBV7-2 to TRBJ1-3; D perhaps matches TRBD1 (5 bases). In germline, CDR1 is SGHTA, CDR2 FQGNSA. The V end was cut by 2 bases, the J end by 0 bases, with 11 bases between. The CDR3 has 16 amino acids. The CDR3 reads CASSLKGLSSGNTIYF. In DNA, the CDR3 is TGTGCCAGCAGCTTAAAGGGGCTTAGCTCTGGAAACACCATATATTTT.

This rearrangement joins TRBV6-4 to TRBJ1-2; D gene unclear. V was pared by 3 bases and J by 3 bases, with 5 bases between. Germline V gene lookup returns CDR1 MRHNA and CDR2 SNTAGT. CDR3 length equals 12 residues. The CDR3 bases are TGTGCCAGCAGTGAAGGAGACTATGGCTACACCTTC. Residues: CASSEGDYGYTF.

This clone appeared a few times. Here the CDR3 reads CASTGLAGGEQYF. CDR3 DNA sequence: TGTGCCAGTACGGGACTAGCGGGCGGCGAGCAGTACTTC. The rearrangement links TRBV6-5 to TRBJ2-7, with 12 bases identical to TRBD2. The CDR3 is 13 amino acids. J was trimmed by 6 bases and V by 9 bases; bases with no gene match: 6. Per germline, CDR1 MNHEY and CDR2 SVGAGI.

The rearrangement uses TRBV11-2 and TRBJ2-1; 9 bases line up with TRBD2. The CDR3 has 16 amino acids. The J segment lost 8 bases and the V segment lost 0 bases, leaving 8 bases of the junction unmatched. Germline assignment: CDR1 SGHAT and CDR2 FQNNGV. CDR3 residues: CASSLDLGSGSHEQFF. CDR3 nucleotide sequence: TGTGCCAGCAGCTTAGATCTGGGTAGCGGGAGTCATGAGCAGTTCTTC.

The chain has TRBV6-5 and TRBJ2-1; perhaps TRBD2 as D (7 bases). The CDR3 runs to 15 residues. Trimming shortened V by 9 bases and J by 8 bases, and 23 bases separated the two germline ends. The germline V gene has CDR1 MNHEY and CDR2 SVGAGI. As DNA, the CDR3 is TGTGCCAGTAAGAGGGGGGGGGCGAAGAGTTATGAGCAGTTCTTC. Encoded protein: CASKRGGAKSYEQFF.

V gene TRBV9 combines with J gene TRBJ2-3; D gene unclear. From germline, CDR1 is SGDLS and CDR2 YYNGEE. This CDR3 is built from 12 residues. Deletions cut 3 bases from V and 10 bases from J, with 12 bases between. The CDR3 loop is CASSARSSAQYF. In DNA form, the CDR3 reads TGTGCCAGCAGCGCCCGGTCATCAGCGCAGTATTTT. Based on the CDR3 plus reference TRBV9 and TRBJ2-3, the full variable domain is DSGVTQTPKHLITATGQRVTLRCSPRSGDLSVYWYQQSLDQGLQFLIQYYNGEERAKGNILERFSAQQFPDLHSELNLSSLELGDSALYFCASSARSSAQYFGPGTRLTVL.

V gene TRBV14 combines with J gene TRBJ1-3, with D unresolved. The CDR3 totals 14 residues. The ends were cut back, 3 bases at V and 0 bases at J, with 6 bases in the middle. Germline V gene data show CDR1 as SGHDN and CDR2 as FVKESK. CDR3 coding DNA: TGTGCCAGCAGCCAGCACGTCTCTGGAAACACCATATATTTT. Its protein product is CASSQHVSGNTIYF.

This clone has just a few counts. J is TRBJ2-7 and V is TRBV18, with D possibly being TRBD1 (5 bases). This CDR3 has 14 amino acids. The ends were cut back, 2 bases at V and 0 bases at J, with 8 bases in the middle. Germline CDR1 is KGHSH and CDR2 is LQKENI. The CDR3 DNA reads as TGTGCCAGCTCACCAGTAGGGGTCTCCTACGAGCAGTACTTC. It encodes CASSPVGVSYEQYF.